What follows are 5 T cell receptor beta chains derived from one specimen sequenced in a study of shared clonotypes between healthy human individuals. Sequencing used immunoSEQ multiplex PCR; TCRdb keeps in-frame clones, though not all of them. The sample has 1,400,000 or so clones; approximately 98.5% are singletons. The sequenced material came from naive CD4+ T cells sorted from blood. Subset reported: CD45RA+ positively selected. These receptors all stem from a man aged 25-45 years in good health.

The V gene is TRBV18, the J gene TRBJ1-4; TRBD1 agrees at 7 bases. J gave up 5 bases and V 2 bases, and 2 bases lay outside the gene matches. The germline CDR1 and CDR2 sequences are KGHSH and LQKENI. CDR3 length equals 14 residues. CDR3 protein: CASSPTTGNEKLFF. DNA of the CDR3: TGTGCCAGCTCACCAACGACAGGGAATGAAAAACTGTTTTTT.

Only one count was recorded for this clone. The rearrangement links TRBV29-1 to TRBJ2-7, with D perhaps TRBD2 (6 bases). The CDR3 contains 13 residues. V was shortened by 3 bases and J by 3 bases, with 12 bases between the two germline ends. Germline CDR1 reads SQVTM; CDR2 reads ANQGSEA. CDR3 nucleotides: TGCAGCGTTGAGGAGGGCAGTTACTACGAGCAGTACTTC. It codes for CSVEEGSYYEQYF.

J is TRBJ2-1 and V is TRBV4-2; 10 bases are shared with TRBD2. Per the germline V gene, CDR1 is LGHNA and CDR2 is YNFKEQ. The CDR3 runs 18 residues. V dropped 3 bases and J dropped 1; count of bases not matched to a gene: 9. As DNA, the CDR3 is TGTGCCAGCAGCCAGGATCCTAGCGGGAGTGTATCCTACAATGAGCAGTTCTTC. It is translated as CASSQDPSGSVSYNEQFF.

The chain uses TRBV2 and TRBJ1-5; TRBD1 matches at 8 bases. V shed 7 bases, J shed 5 bases, and the junction held 19 bases outside the gene matches. This CDR3 has 18 amino acids. Germline values: CDR1 SNHLY, CDR2 FYNNEI. The CDR3 protein is CASTGRAGGAERYQPQHF. The CDR3 DNA sequence: TGTGCCAGCACCGGGAGGGCAGGGGGCGCGGAAAGGTATCAGCCCCAGCATTTT.

This sequence joins TRBV5-1 and TRBJ2-7, with 9 bases fitting TRBD1. CDR3 size: 15 residues. Trimming took 4 bases from V and 4 from J; bases not matched to a gene: 9. Germline V gene lookup returns CDR1 SGHRS and CDR2 YFSETQ. This CDR3 is CASSGGTGYLYEQYF. The DNA of the CDR3 is TGCGCCAGCAGCGGCGGGACAGGGTATTTGTACGAGCAGTACTTC.